This T cell receptor (beta chain) was sequenced during a study of CD8+CD57+ T cells in acquired aplastic anemia (dated by TCRdb to the late 2010s). Regarding the complete study: Extracted DNA from sorted CD4+ and CD8+ cells averaged approximately 3.4 ug, ranging from about 0.17 to 27.4 ug. CD8+CD57+ expansion was defined as a frequency above the mean frequency observed in healthy subjects. The paper's findings and limits, for the study overall: Fewer than 35 CD8+ CDR3 sequences were found to be shared between patients and controls, but these sequences appeared to be highly expressed in patients and within the immunodominant clones of the patients. Between patients and healthy controls, no significant difference in CD8+ Simpson's diversity was found (P=0.060).

Expansion of CD8+CD57+ cells had been shown by flow cytometry in the patients chosen for sequencing. Every patient had severe acquired aplastic anemia, diagnosed using the International Study of Aplastic Anemia and Agranulocytosis and Camitta criteria. No patient had received any therapy when blood was sampled. The study deep-sequenced TCR repertoires of sorted CD4+ and CD8+ blood T cells from severe aplastic anemia patients and healthy subjects. Patients were enrolled under clinicaltrials.gov protocols 00001620, 01623167, 00001397, 00071045, 00081523 and 00961064 in the USA. Ficoll-Paque density gradient centrifugation was used to isolate peripheral blood mononuclear cells. Before DNA extraction, CD4+ and CD8+ T cells were sorted with FACS or magnetic beads. As to this clonotype: The target of this receptor is not known. Base qualities are not at hand, and no much larger clone is one base apart.

Measured from the cysteine to the phenylalanine, the CDR3 is 13 residues long. The retained sequence is limited to the CDR3, 39 bases, with the frame set at the first base. The germline V gene (reference sequence) specifies SEHNR as CDR1 and FQNEAQ as CDR2. V loses 6 bases at its end and J loses 4 bases; junction bases beyond the gene matches: 3. Profiling of TCR beta VDJ combinations and CDR3 sequences used genomic DNA as the template. TCR repertoire sequencing was run on an Illumina HiSeq 2000. In the paper's pipeline: TRBV/TRBJ rearrangement plots, CDR3 size and DJ length profiles, and Simpson's diversity index were used to assess repertoires. The most abundant DNA sequence in the deep sequencing data was defined as the immunodominant clone. CDR3 amino acid sequences were screened for sharing across subjects and were compared with published repertoires and the VDJdb database. Using fastp at Q25 and MiXCR, TCRdb reprocessed the public reads and kept productive beta chains. Identical CDR3 protein sequences are pooled into one entry, listed with their most common genes and DNA. The V and J calls come from TCRdb's annotation, not from the publication. The sample table contains about 220,000 distinct CDR3 sequences; only one count was recorded for 40% to 50% of them. The ten largest account for approximately 7.8% of the sample.

The source is a human donor with aplastic anemia. The specimen was sorted CD4+, CD8+, or CD8+CD57+ T cells (not recorded which) from PBMCs. In this chain, TRBV7-9 is recombined with TRBJ1-1, with 9 bases aligning to TRBD1. The DNA sequence is given as TGTGCCAGCAGACTGACAGGGGGCACTGAAGCTTTCTTT. Translated, it gives CASRLTGGTEAFF.